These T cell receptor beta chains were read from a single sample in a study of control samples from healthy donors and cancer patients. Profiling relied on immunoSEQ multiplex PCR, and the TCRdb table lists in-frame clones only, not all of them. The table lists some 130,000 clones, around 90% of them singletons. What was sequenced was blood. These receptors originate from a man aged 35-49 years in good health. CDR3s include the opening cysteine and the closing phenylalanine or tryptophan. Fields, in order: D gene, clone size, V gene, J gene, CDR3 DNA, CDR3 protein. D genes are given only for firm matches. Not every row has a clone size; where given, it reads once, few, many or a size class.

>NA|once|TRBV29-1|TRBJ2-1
TGCAGCGTTGATAGGGGGTATGAGCAGTTCTTC
CSVDRGYEQFF
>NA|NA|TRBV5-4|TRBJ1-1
TGTGCCAGCAGCTTGGATTTAGTAGGGGGTTTGCGGACTGAAGCTTTCTTT
CASSLDLVGGLRTEAFF
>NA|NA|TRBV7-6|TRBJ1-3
TGTGCCAGCAGCTTAGGGGGACTAAGCTCTGGAAACACCATATATTTT
CASSLGGLSSGNTIYF
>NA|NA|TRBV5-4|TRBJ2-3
TGTGCCAGCAGCTCTACCCTAACAGATACGCAGTATTTT
CASSSTLTDTQYF
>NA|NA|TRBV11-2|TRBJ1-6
TGTGCCAGCAGCTTGGGCAGCCTGATCAATTCACCCCTCCACTTT
CASSLGSLINSPLHF
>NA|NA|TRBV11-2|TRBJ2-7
TGTGCCAGCAGCGCAGGCGGCTCCTACGAGCAGTACTTC
CASSAGGSYEQYF
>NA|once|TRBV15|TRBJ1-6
TGTGCCACCAGCAGAGAGTCGAATTCACCCCTCCACTTT
CATSRESNSPLHF
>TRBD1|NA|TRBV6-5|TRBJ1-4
TGTGCCAGCAGCCGGGACAGGGGGACCTCCGGACTGTTTTTT
CASSRDRGTSGLFF
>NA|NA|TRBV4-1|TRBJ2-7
TGCGCCAGCAGCCTTCAGGACAGAGGCGCCTACGAGCAGTACTTC
CASSLQDRGAYEQYF
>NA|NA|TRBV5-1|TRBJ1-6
TGCGCCAGCAGCCTCGGGGGGAGGGGTTCACCCCTCCACTTT
CASSLGGRGSPLHF
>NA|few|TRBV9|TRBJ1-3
TGTGCCAGCAGCGTAGATCCGGGGAACCCTGGAAACACCATATATTTT
CASSVDPGNPGNTIYF
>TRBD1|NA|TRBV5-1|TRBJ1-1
TGCGCCAGCAGCTTGAGGGACAGGCAGAACACTGAAGCTTTCTTT
CASSLRDRQNTEAFF
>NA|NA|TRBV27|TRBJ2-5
TGTGCCAGCAGTTTATTGGGGCAGCAAGAGACCCAGTACTTC
CASSLLGQQETQYF
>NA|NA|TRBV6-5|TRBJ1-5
TGTGCCAGCAGTTACACACCCAATCAGCCCCAGCATTTT
CASSYTPNQPQHF
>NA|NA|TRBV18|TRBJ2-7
TGTGCCAGCTCACCACCGCTTCACCCCCCCTCCTACGAGCAGTACTTC
CASSPPLHPPSYEQYF
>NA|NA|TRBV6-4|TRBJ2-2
TGTGCCAGCAGTGACAGGTTTGGCTCCGGGGAGCTGTTTTTT
CASSDRFGSGELFF